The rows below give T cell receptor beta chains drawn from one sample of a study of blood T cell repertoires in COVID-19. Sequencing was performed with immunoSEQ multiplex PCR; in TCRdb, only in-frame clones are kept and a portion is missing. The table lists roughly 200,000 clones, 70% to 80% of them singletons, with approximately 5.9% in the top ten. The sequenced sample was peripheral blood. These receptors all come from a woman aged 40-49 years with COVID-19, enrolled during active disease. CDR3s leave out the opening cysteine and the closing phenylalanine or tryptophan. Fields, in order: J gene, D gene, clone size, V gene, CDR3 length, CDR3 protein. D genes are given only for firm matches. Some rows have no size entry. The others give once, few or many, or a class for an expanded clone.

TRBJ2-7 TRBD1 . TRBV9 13 ASSGPGTGSYEQY
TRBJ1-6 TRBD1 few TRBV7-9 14 ASSAAYRGDNSPLH
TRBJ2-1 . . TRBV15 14 ATSRDPPPSANEQF
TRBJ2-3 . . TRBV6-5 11 ASSYGVADTQY
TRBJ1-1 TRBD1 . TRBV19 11 ATYMTGTFRAF
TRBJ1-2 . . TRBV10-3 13 AISGGSNRNYGYT
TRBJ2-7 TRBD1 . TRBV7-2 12 ASRSGTGSYEQY
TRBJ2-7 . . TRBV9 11 ASSVAVRGEQY
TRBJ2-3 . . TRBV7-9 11 ASSVQGTDTQY
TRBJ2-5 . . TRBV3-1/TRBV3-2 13 ASSPSTLPGETQY
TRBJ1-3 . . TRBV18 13 ASSLSGNPGNTIY
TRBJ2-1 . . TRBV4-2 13 ASSQEREGVHEQF
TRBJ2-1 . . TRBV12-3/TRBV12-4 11 APQSGPDNEQF
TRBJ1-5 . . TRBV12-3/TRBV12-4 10 ASSFGNQPQH
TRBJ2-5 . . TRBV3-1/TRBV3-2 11 ASSQGGVETQY
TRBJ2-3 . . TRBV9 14 ASSVWADLSTDTQY
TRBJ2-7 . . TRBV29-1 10 SALLASREQY
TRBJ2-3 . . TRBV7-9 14 ASSRRGGLGTDTQY
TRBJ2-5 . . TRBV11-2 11 ASSPRVQETQY
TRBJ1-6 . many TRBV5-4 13 ASSFSGRYNSPLH
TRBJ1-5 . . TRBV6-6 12 ASSYNREGQPQH
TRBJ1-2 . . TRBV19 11 ASVDRHNYGYT
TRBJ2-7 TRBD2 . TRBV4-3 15 ASSQDSSGGASYEQY
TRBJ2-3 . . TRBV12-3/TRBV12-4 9 ASRGGGTQY
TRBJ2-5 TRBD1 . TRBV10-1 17 ASRERTGGEVAPQETQY
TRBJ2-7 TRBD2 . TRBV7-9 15 ASSPGLAGVSSYEQY
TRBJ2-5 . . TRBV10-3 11 AISGQGGETQY
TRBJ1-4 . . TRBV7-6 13 ASSLAGSSNEKLF
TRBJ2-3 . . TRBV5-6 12 ASSFRGSADTQY
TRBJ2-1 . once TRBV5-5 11 ASRSISYNEQF
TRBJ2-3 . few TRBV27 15 ASSPYLNGWGTDTQY
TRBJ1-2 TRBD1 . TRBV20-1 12 SASPWDRPYGYT
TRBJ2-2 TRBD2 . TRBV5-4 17 ASSSGTSGFQQGPGELF
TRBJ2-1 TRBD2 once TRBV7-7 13 ASSPSSGGGNEQF
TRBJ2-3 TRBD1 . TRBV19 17 ASSRDLRGQGIFTDTQY